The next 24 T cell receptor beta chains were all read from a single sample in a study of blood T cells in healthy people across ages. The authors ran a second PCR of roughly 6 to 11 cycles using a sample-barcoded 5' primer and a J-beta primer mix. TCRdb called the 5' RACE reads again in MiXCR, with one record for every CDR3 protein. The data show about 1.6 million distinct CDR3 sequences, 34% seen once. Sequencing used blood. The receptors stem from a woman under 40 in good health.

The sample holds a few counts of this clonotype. In DNA, the CDR3 is TGTGCCAGCAGTTTACGACAGGGGAATAATTCACCCCTCCACTTT. Translation gives CASSLRQGNNSPLHF. This chain joins TRBV12-3 or TRBV12-4 and TRBJ1-6; TRBD1 matches 8 bases. Germline trimming cut 2 bases from V and 5 bases from J; bases unmatched to any gene: 2. This CDR3 spans 15 amino acids.

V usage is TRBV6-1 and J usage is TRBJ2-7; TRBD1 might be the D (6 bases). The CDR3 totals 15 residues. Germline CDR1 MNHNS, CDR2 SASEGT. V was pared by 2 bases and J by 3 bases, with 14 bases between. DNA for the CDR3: TGTGCCAGCAGTGAATGGGTGGACAGCATCTACGAGCAGTACTTC. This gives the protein CASSEWVDSIYEQYF.

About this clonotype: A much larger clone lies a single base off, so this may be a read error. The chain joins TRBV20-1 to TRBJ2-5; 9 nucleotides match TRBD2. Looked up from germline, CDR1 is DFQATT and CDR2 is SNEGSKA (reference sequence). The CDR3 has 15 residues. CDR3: CSANRIAGDQEAQYF. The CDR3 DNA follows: TGCAGTGCTAACCGCATAGCGGGGGACCAAGAGGCCCAGTACTTC.

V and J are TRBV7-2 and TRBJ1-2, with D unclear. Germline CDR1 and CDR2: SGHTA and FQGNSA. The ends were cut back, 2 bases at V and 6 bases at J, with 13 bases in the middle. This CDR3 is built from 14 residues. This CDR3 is CASSLYPGYDGYTF. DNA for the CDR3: TGTGCCAGCAGCTTATACCCAGGCTACGATGGCTACACCTTC.

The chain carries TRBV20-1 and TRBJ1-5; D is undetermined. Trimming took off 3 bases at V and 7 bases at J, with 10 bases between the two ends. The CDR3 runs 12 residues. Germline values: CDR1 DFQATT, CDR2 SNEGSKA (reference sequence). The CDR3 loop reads CSASWISQPQHF. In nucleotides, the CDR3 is TGCAGTGCTAGTTGGATATCACAGCCCCAGCATTTT.

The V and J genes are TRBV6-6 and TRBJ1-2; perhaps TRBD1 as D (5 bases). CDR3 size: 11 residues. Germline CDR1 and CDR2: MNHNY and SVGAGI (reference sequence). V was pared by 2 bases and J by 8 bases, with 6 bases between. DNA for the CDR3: TGTGCCAGCAGTTACCGGGGCGGCTACACCTTC. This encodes CASSYRGGYTF.

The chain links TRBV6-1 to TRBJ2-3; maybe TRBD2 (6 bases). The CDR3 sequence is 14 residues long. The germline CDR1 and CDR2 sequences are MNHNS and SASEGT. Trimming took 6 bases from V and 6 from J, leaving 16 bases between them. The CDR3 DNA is TGTGCCAGCAGCAAACTAGCCGGTCCCGATACGCAGTATTTT. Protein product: CASSKLAGPDTQYF.

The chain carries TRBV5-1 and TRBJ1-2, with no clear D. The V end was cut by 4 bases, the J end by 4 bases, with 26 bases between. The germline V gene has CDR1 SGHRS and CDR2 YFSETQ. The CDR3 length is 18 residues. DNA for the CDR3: TGCGCCAGCAGCCAAACTCCACATTTGACTCTACTCGGCTATGGCTACACCTTC. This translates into CASSQTPHLTLLGYGYTF.

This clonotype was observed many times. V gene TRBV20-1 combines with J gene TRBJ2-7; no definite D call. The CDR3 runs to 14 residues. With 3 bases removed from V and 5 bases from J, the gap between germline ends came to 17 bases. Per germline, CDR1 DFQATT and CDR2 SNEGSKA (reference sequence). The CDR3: CSASPQRRSNEQYF. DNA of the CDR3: TGCAGTGCTAGTCCCCAGCGTAGAAGCAACGAGCAGTACTTC.

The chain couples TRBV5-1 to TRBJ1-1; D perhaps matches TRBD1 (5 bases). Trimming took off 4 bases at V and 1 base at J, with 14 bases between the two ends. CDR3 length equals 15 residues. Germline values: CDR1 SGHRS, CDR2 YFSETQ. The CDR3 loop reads CASSGGGGGNTEAFF. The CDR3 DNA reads TGCGCCAGCAGCGGCGGAGGTGGGGGGAACACTGAAGCTTTCTTT.

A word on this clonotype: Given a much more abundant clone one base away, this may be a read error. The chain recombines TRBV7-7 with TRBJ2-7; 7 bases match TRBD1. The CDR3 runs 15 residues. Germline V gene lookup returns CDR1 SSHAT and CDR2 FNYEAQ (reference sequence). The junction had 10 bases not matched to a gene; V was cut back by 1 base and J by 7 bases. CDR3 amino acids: CASSLGGTDYNEQYF. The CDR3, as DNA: TGTGCCAGCAGCTTAGGGGGGACAGATTACAATGAGCAGTACTTC.

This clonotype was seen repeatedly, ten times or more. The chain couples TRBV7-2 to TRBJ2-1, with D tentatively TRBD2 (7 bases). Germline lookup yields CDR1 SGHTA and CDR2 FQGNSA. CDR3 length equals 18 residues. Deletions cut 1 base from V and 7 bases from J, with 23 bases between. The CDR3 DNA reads TGTGCCAGCAGCTTAGTGTATCGTGTACAGGGAGCGGGGAATGAGCAGTTCTTC. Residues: CASSLVYRVQGAGNEQFF.

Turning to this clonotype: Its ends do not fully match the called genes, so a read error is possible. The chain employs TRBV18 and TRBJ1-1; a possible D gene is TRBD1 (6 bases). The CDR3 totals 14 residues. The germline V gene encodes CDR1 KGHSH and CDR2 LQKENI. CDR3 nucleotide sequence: TGTGCCAGCTCAAGGGGACAAGGGAACACTGAAACTTTCTTT. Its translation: CASSRGQGNTETFF.

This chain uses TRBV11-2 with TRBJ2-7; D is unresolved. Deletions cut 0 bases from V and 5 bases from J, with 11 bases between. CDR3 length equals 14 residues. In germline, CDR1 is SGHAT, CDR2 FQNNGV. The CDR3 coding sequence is TGTGCCAGCAGCTTAGATCGTTGGGGTAACGAGCAGTACTTC. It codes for CASSLDRWGNEQYF.

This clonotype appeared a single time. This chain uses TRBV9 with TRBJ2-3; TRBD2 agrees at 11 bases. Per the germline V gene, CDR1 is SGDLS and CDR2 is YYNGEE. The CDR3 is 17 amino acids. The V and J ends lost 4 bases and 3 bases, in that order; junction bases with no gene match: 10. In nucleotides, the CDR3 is TGTGCCAGCAGCCCCGGGGGGGGGACTAGCGGAACAGATACGCAGTATTTT. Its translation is CASSPGGGTSGTDTQYF.

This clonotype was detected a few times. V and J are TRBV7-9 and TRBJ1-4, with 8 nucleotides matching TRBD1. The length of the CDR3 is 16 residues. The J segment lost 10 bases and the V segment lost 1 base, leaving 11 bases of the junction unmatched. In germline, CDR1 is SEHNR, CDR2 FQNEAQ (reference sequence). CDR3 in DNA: TGTGCCAGCAGCTTAGGGGCAGGGGGCGCGGAGGGAAAACTGTTTTTT. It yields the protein CASSLGAGGAEGKLFF. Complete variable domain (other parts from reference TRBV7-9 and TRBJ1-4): DTGVSQNPRHKITKRGQNVTFRCDPISEHNRLYWYRQTLGQGPEFLTYFQNEAQLEKSRLLSDRFSAERPKGSFSTLEIQRTEQGDSAMYLCASSLGAGGAEGKLFFGSGTQLSVL.

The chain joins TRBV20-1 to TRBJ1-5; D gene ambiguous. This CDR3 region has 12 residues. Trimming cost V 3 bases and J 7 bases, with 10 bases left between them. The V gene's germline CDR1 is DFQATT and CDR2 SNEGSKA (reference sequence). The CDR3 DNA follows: TGCAGTGCTAGTGTGGGCGGACAGCCCCAGCATTTT. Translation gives CSASVGGQPQHF.

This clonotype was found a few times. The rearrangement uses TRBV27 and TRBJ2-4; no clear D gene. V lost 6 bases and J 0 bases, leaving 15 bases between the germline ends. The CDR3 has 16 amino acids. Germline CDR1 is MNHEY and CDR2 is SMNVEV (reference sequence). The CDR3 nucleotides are TGTGCCAGCAGCACTAATCCGGAGTTAGCCAAAAACATTCAGTACTTC. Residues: CASSTNPELAKNIQYF.

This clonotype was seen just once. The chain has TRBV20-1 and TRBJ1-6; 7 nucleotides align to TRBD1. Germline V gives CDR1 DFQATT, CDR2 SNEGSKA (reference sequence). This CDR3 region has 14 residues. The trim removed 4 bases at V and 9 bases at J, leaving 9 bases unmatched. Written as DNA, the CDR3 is TGCAGTGCTACAACCGGGACAGTCACTTCACCCCTCCACTTT. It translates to CSATTGTVTSPLHF.

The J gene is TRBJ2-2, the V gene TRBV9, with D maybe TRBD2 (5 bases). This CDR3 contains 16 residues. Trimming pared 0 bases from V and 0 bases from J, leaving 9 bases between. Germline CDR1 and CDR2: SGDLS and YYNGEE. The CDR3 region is CASSVVPAANTGELFF. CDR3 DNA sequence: TGTGCCAGCAGCGTAGTTCCAGCGGCGAACACCGGGGAGCTGTTTTTT.

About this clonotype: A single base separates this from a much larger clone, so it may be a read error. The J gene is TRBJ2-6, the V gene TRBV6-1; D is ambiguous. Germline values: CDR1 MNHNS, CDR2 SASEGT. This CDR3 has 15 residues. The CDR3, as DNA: TGTGCCAGCAGTTCCCGGTGGTCTGAGGCCAACGTCCTGACTTTC. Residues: CASSSRWSEANVLTF.

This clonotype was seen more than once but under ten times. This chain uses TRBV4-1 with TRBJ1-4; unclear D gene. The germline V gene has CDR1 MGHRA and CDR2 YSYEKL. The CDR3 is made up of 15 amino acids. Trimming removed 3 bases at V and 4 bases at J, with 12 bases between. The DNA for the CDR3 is TGCGCCAGCAGCCAGGCTCCACTGAGTAATGAAAAACTGTTTTTT. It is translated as CASSQAPLSNEKLFF.

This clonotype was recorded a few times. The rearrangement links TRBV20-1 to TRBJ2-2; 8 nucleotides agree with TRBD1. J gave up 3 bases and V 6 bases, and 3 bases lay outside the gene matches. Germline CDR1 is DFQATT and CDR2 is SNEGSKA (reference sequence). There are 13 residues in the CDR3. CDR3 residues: CSAATGDTGELFF. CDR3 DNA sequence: TGCAGTGCGGCGACAGGGGACACCGGGGAGCTGTTTTTT.

The CDR3 nucleotides read TGTGCCAGCAGTTTGACAAGGCGAACCGGGGAGCTGTTTTTT. This encodes CASSLTRRTGELFF. The J gene is TRBJ2-2, the V gene TRBV28, with unresolved D. Germline values: CDR1 MDHEN, CDR2 SYDVKM. Deletions cut 3 bases from V and 5 bases from J, with 10 bases between. This CDR3 is 14 amino acids long.